This entry lists 2 T cell receptor beta chains sequenced from one sample in a study of patients and donors after allogeneic stem cell transplantation (dated by TCRdb to the early 2020s). Library preparation was by RT-PCR. The sample was run on a NextSeq 550. The public sequencing data were trimmed at Q25 with fastp and processed into clonotypes with MiXCR by TCRdb, which kept only in-frame beta chains. Under each unique CDR3 protein, matching rows form one entry showing the most common genes and DNA. A total of about 160,000 distinct CDR3 sequences appear in this sample, roughly 30% of them only once. The biggest ten clones account for 2.5% to 3.5% of the sample. Source material: blood, either unsorted or a sorted T cell fraction (not recorded which). These receptors were obtained from a human donor who was either an allogeneic HSCT recipient or a stem cell or donor lymphocyte infusion donor (not recorded which). It is not recorded whose cells these are; they may come from a transplant donor.

This clonotype was recorded at least ten times. The chain employs TRBV5-6 and TRBJ1-5; D may be TRBD1 (5 bases). The CDR3 is 13 residues long. V was clipped by 0 bases and J by 8 bases, with 9 bases between them. Germline CDR1 and CDR2: SGHDT and YYEEEE. CDR3 amino acids: CASSLGGTEPQHF. The CDR3 nucleotides read TGTGCCAGCAGCTTGGGGGGGACGGAGCCCCAGCATTTT. The full variable domain, in which reference TRBV5-6 and TRBJ1-5 provide the parts outside the CDR3, is DAGVTQSPTHLIKTRGQQVTLRCSPKSGHDTVSWYQQALGQGPQFIFQYYEEEERQRGNFPDRFSGHQFPNYSSELNVNALLLGDSALYLCASSLGGTEPQHFGDGTRLSIL.

A few counts support this clonotype. As DNA, the CDR3 is TGCAGCGTTGTAGCGGGAGGGCGAAGCGGGGAGCTGTTTTTT. Its translation is CSVVAGGRSGELFF. This chain joins TRBV29-1 and TRBJ2-2; TRBD2 matches at 11 bases. CDR1 is SQVTM, CDR2 ANQGSEA, per germline. The CDR3 has 14 residues. J gave up 7 bases and V 4 bases, and 5 bases lay outside the gene matches.